What follows are 12 T cell receptor beta chains derived from one specimen sequenced in a study of PD-L1 blockade in urothelial cancer. Clones were read by immunoSEQ multiplex PCR, and TCRdb kept only the in-frame ones, dropping some. The sample has some 120,000 clones; about 89% are singletons. Time point of the sample: peripheral blood 6 weeks after treatment start. The specimen was PBMCs, collected around atezolizumab (anti-PD-L1) treatment. These receptors were obtained from a man aged 60 to 69 with urothelial cancer.

The chain links TRBV7-2 to TRBJ2-1, with 8 bases that match TRBD1. The CDR3 extends over 13 amino acids. V shed 5 bases, J shed 8 bases, and the junction held 5 bases outside the gene matches. The V gene's germline CDR1 is SGHTA and CDR2 FQGNSA. The CDR3 region has the DNA TGTGCCAGCAGCCGGACAGGGACGGATGAGCAGTTCTTC. Its protein product is CASSRTGTDEQFF.

The chain has TRBV30 and TRBJ1-3, with D unresolved. Trimming removed 6 bases at V and 0 bases at J, with 9 bases between. Germline V gene data show CDR1 as GTSNPN and CDR2 as SVGIG (reference sequence). The CDR3 runs 13 residues. CDR3 in amino acids: CACTQDSGNTIYF. The CDR3 nucleotides are TGTGCCTGTACTCAGGACTCTGGAAACACCATATATTTT. Together with reference TRBV30 and TRBJ1-3, the CDR3 gives the full variable domain: SQTIHQWPATLVQPVGSPLSLECTVEGTSNPNLYWYRQAAGRGLQLLFYSVGIGQISSEVPQNLSASRPQDRQFILSSKKLLLSDSGFYLCACTQDSGNTIYFGEGSWLTVV.

This clone came up once. The V call is TRBV10-3, the J call TRBJ2-3; TRBD2 agrees at 8 bases. Germline CDR1 reads ENHRY; CDR2 reads SYGVKD. CDR3 length equals 16 residues. J was trimmed by 0 bases and V by 4 bases; bases with no gene match: 6. CDR3 in amino acids: CAISVKRGSSTDTQYF. The CDR3 region has the DNA TGTGCCATCAGTGTAAAGCGGGGGTCTAGCACAGATACGCAGTATTTT.

The V gene is TRBV5-4, the J gene TRBJ2-5; the match to TRBD2 covers 10 bases. This CDR3 is built from 17 residues. CDR1 is SGHNT, CDR2 YYREEE, per germline (reference sequence). Trimming cost V 4 bases and J 5 bases; bases outside gene matches: 14. CDR3 sequence reads: CASSPKALAGDKETQYF. Written as DNA, the CDR3 is TGTGCCAGCAGCCCAAAGGCCCTAGCGGGGGACAAGGAGACCCAGTACTTC.

The V gene is TRBV11-3, the J gene TRBJ2-7, with 7 bases lining up with TRBD1. V lost 5 bases to trimming and J lost 0 bases; unmatched junction nucleotides: 4. The CDR3 consists of 14 residues. The germline V gene encodes CDR1 SGHNT and CDR2 YENEEA. The CDR3 DNA sequence: TGTGCCAGCAGCATAAGGGACAGCTCCTACGAGCAGTACTTC. It is translated as CASSIRDSSYEQYF. The whole variable domain, filled in from reference TRBV11-3 and TRBJ2-7, reads EAGVVQSPRYKIIEKKQPVAFWCNPISGHNTLYWYLQNLGQGPELLIRYENEEAVDDSQLPKDRFSAERLKGVDSTLKIQPAELGDSAVYLCASSIRDSSYEQYFGPGTRLTVT.

The chain carries TRBV10-3 and TRBJ2-1; possible D gene TRBD1, 6 bases. The germline CDR1 and CDR2 sequences are ENHRY and SYGVKD. CDR3 length: 17 residues. V was clipped by 3 bases and J by 0 bases, with 15 bases between them. The CDR3 nucleotides are TGTGCCATCAGTGACCCATCGGACAGCGGCTCCTACAATGAGCAGTTCTTC. This translates into CAISDPSDSGSYNEQFF.

This clone was seen a single time. The gene calls are TRBV19 and TRBJ1-5; D ambiguous. CDR3 length: 17 residues. The ends were cut back, 1 base at V and 6 bases at J, with 19 bases in the middle. The germline V gene encodes CDR1 LNHDA and CDR2 SQIVND (reference sequence). The CDR3 nucleotides are TGTGCCAGTAGTATAGGCGGGCAGGCCGGAGGTCTTCAGCCCCAGCATTTT. Protein product: CASSIGGQAGGLQPQHF.

In regard to this clone: One end of the junction does not line up with germline, which may come from a read error. The chain joins TRBV4-2 to TRBJ1-3; the D gene is possibly TRBD1 (5 bases). Germline V lookup: CDR1 LGHNA, CDR2 YNFKEQ. CDR3 length: 16 residues. The CDR3: CASSQGQGSSENTIYF. For the CDR3, the DNA is TGTGCCAGCAGCCAAGGGCAGGGTAGCTCTGAAAACACCATATATTTT.

This clone was seen just once. This chain uses TRBV5-1 with TRBJ2-7; D is perhaps TRBD2 (5 bases). The CDR3 has 15 residues. The V end was cut by 0 bases, the J end by 3 bases, with 13 bases between. The V gene's germline CDR1 is SGHRS and CDR2 YFSETQ. The CDR3 spells CASSLETGGNYEQYF. In nucleotides, the CDR3 is TGCGCCAGCAGCTTGGAGACTGGAGGAAACTACGAGCAGTACTTC.

The CDR3 nucleotides are TGTGCCAGCAGTTCCCCAGGCGGGGGTAACTATGGCTACACCTTC. Translating gives CASSSPGGGNYGYTF. This sequence joins TRBV6-5 and TRBJ1-2; D perhaps matches TRBD1 (5 bases). Germline CDR1 reads MNHEY; CDR2 reads SVGAGI. The CDR3 covers 15 residues. The germline V and J ends were trimmed by 4 bases and 1 base, with 13 bases remaining between them.

Only one count was recorded for this clone. This chain uses TRBV19 with TRBJ2-1; 11 positions match TRBD2. The V segment lost 9 bases and the J segment 4 bases; nucleotides outside the gene matches: 5. Germline CDR1 is LNHDA and CDR2 is SQIVND (reference sequence). There are 14 residues in the CDR3. This CDR3 reads CASRGTSGYNEQFF. Written as DNA, the CDR3 is TGTGCCAGCCGCGGGACTAGCGGATACAATGAGCAGTTCTTC.

The chain carries TRBV18 and TRBJ2-1; D unresolved. Per germline, CDR1 KGHSH and CDR2 LQKENI. Between the trimmed V and J ends, which lost 6 bases and 2 bases, there was a span of 11 bases. This CDR3 is 14 amino acids long. CDR3 bases: TGTGCCAGCTCCCCCTCGCGGACCTACAATGAGCAGTTCTTC. Its translation is CASSPSRTYNEQFF.